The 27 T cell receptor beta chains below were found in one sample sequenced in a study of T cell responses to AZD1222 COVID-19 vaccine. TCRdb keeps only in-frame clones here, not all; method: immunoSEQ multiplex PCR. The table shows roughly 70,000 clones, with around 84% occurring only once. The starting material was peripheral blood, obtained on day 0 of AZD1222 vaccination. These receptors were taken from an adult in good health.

The CDR3 spells CASSTSWGNTEAFF. DNA of the CDR3: TGTGCCAGCAGCACCTCCTGGGGGAACACTGAAGCTTTCTTT. The chain employs TRBV6-5 and TRBJ1-1; D not certain. V lost 6 bases and J 1 base, leaving 12 bases between the germline ends. Germline V CDR1 and CDR2: MNHEY, SVGAGI. This CDR3 is 14 amino acids long.

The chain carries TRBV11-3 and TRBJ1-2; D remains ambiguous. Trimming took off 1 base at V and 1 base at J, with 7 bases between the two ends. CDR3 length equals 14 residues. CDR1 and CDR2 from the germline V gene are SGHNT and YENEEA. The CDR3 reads CASSLGVFNYGYTF. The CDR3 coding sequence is TGTGCCAGCAGCTTAGGCGTTTTTAACTATGGCTACACCTTC.

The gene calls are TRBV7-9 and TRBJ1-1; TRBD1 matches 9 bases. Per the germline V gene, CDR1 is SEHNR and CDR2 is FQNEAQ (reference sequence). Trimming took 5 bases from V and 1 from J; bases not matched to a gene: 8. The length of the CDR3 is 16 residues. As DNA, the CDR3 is TGTGCCAGCAGCCCCAATCGGGACAGGGCGAACACTGAAGCTTTCTTT. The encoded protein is CASSPNRDRANTEAFF.

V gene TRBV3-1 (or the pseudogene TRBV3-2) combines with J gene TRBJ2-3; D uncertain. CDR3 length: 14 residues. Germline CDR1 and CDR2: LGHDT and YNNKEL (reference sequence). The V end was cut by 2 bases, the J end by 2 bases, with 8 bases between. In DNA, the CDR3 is TGTGCCAGCAGCCAATGGAGCTACACAGATACGCAGTATTTT. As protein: CASSQWSYTDTQYF.

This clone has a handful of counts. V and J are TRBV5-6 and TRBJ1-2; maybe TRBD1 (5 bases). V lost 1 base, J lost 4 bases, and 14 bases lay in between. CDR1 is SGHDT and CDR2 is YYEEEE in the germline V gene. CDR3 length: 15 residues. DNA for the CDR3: TGTGCCAGCAGCTTGATGGCAGGGAGCAGCTATGGCTACACCTTC. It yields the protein CASSLMAGSSYGYTF.

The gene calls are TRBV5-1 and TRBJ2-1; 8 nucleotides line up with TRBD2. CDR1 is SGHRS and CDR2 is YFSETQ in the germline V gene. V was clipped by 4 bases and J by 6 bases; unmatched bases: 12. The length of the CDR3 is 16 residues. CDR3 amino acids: CASSGLGGRISNEQFF. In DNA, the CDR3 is TGCGCCAGCAGCGGGCTTGGCGGGAGGATATCCAATGAGCAGTTCTTC.

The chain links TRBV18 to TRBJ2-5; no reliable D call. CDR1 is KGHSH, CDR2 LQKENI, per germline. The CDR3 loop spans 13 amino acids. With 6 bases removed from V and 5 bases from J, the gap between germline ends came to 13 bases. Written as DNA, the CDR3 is TGTGCCAGCTCGCCGCTAGTCTTCGAGACCCAGTACTTC. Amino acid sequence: CASSPLVFETQYF.

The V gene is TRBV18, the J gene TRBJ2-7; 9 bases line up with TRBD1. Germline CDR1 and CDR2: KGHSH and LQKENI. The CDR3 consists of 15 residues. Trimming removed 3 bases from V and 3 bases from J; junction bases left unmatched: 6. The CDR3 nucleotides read TGTGCCAGCTCACCGCGGGGACAGGGTGTCTACGAGCAGTACTTC. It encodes CASSPRGQGVYEQYF.

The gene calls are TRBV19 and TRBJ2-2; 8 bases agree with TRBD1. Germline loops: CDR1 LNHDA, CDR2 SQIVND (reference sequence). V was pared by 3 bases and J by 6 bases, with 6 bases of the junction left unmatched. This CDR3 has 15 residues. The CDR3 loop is CASSILTQGAGELFF. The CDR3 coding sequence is TGTGCCAGTAGTATTCTAACACAGGGGGCCGGGGAGCTGTTTTTT.

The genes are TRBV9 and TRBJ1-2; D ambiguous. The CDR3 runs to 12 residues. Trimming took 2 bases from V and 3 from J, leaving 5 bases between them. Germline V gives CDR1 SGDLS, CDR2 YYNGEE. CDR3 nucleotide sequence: TGTGCCAGCAGCGTGCAAGACTATGGCTACACCTTC. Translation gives CASSVQDYGYTF.

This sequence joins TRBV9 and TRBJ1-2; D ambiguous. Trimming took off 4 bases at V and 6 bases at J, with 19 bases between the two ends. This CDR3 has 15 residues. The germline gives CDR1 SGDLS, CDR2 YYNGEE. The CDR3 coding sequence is TGTGCCAGCAGCCCTACCGGACGTCCCGTTAATGGCTACACCTTC. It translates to CASSPTGRPVNGYTF.

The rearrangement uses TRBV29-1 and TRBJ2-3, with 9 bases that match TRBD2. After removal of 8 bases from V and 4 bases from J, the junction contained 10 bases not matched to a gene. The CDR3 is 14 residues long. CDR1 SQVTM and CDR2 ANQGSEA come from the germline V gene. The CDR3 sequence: CSSTAGGLADTQYF. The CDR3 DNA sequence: TGCAGCTCAACCGCGGGGGGGCTAGCAGATACGCAGTATTTT.

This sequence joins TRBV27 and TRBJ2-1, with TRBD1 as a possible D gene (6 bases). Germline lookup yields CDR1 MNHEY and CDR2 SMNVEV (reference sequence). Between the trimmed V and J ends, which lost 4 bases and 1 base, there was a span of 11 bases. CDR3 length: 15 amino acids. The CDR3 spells CASSSSGESYNEQFF. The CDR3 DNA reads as TGTGCCAGCAGTTCCTCAGGGGAATCCTACAATGAGCAGTTCTTC.

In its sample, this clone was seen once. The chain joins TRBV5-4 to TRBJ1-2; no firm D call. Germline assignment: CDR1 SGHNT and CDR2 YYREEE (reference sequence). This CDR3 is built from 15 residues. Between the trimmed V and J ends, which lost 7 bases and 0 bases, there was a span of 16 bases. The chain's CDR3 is CASRGGQPANYGYTF. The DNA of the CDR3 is TGTGCCAGCCGGGGAGGGCAGCCCGCTAACTATGGCTACACCTTC.

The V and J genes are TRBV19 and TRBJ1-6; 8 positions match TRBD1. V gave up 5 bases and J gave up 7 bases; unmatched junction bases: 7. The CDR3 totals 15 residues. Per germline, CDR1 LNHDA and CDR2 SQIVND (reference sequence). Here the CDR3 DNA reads TGTGCCAGTAGTCCCGGACAGGGCTTGAATTCACCCCTCCACTTT. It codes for CASSPGQGLNSPLHF.

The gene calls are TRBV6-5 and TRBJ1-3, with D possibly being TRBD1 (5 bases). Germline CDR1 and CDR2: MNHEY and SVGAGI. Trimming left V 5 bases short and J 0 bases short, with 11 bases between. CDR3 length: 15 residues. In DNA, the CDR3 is TGTGCCAGCAGTCCGACAGTTATCTCTGGAAACACCATATATTTT. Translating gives CASSPTVISGNTIYF.

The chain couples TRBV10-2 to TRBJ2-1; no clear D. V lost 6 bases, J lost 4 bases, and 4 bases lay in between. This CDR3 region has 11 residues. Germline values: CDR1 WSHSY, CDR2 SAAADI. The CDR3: CASREYNEQFF. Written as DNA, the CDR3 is TGCGCCAGCAGAGAATACAATGAGCAGTTCTTC.

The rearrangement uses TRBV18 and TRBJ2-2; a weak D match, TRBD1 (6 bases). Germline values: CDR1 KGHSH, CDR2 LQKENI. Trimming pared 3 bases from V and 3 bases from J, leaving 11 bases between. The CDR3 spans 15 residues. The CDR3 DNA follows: TGTGCCAGCTCACCTAGCAGGGGCGACACCGGGGAGCTGTTTTTT. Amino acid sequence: CASSPSRGDTGELFF.

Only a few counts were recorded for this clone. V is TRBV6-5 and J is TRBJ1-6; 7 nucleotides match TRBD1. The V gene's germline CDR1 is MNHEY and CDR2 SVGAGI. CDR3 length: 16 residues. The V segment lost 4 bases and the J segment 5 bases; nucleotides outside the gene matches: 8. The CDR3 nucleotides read TGTGCCAGCAGTTCCCTAGGGGGACAGAATAATTCACCCCTCCACTTT. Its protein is CASSSLGGQNNSPLHF.

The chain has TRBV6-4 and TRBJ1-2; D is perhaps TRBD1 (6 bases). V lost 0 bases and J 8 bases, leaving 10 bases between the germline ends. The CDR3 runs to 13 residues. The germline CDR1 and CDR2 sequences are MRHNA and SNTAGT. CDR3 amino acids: CASSDSGGRGYTF. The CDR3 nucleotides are TGTGCCAGCAGTGACTCCGGGGGGCGAGGCTACACCTTC.

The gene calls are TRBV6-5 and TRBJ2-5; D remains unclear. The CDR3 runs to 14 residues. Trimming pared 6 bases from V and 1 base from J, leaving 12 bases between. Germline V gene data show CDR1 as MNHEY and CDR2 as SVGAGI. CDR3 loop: CASRRTAGQETQYF. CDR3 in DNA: TGTGCCAGCAGGCGTACAGCTGGCCAAGAGACCCAGTACTTC.

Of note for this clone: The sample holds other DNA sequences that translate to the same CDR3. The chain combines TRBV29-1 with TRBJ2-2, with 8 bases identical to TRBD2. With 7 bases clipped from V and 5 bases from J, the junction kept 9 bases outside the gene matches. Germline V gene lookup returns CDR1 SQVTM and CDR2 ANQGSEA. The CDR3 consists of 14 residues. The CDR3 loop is CSAPGLGDTGELFF. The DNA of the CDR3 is TGCAGCGCACCGGGACTAGGCGATACCGGGGAGCTGTTTTTT.

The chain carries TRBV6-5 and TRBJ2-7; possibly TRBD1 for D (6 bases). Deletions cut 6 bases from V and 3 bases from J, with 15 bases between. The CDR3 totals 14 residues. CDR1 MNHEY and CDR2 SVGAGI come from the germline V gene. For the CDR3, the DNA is TGTGCCAGCAGCCCCAGGGGTGGAAGCTACGAGCAGTACTTC. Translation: CASSPRGGSYEQYF.

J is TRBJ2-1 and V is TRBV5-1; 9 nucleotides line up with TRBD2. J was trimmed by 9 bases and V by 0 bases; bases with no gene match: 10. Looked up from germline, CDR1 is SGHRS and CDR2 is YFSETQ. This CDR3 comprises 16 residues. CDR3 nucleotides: TGCGCCAGCAGCTTGGCCTCCGGGACTAGCATAGGTGAGCAGTTCTTC. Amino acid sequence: CASSLASGTSIGEQFF.

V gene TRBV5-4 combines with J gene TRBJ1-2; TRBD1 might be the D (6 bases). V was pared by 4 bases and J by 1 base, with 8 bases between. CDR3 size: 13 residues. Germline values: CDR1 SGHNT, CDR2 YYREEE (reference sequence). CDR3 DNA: TGTGCCAGCAGCCCGGACAGTAACTATGGCTACACCTTC. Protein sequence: CASSPDSNYGYTF.

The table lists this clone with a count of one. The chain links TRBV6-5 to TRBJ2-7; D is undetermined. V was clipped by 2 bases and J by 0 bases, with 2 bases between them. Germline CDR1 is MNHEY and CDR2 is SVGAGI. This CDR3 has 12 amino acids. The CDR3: CASSYDSYEQYF. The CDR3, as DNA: TGTGCCAGCAGTTACGACTCCTACGAGCAGTACTTC.

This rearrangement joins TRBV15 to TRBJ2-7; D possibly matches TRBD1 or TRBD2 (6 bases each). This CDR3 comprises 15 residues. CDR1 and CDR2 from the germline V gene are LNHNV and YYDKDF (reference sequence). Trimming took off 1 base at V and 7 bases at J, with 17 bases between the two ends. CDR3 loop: CATSRAGAPSGEQYF. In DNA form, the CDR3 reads TGTGCCACCAGCAGAGCGGGGGCCCCAAGCGGAGAGCAGTACTTC.